This T cell receptor beta chain was profiled in a study of cytomegalovirus exposure and HLA in healthy donors. With V trimmed by 6 bases and J by 2 bases, 12 bases remained unmatched. This CDR3 region has 18 residues. Germline assignment: CDR1 MNHEY and CDR2 SMNVEV (reference sequence). With 60 Vbeta and 13 Jbeta primers, the PCR was carried out. The method was immunoSEQ multiplex PCR; TCRdb's version includes in-frame clones alone and lacks a portion of them. This table has approximately 130,000 clones, around 70% appearing once. The V and J genes are TRBV27 and TRBJ2-5; 13 bases are shared with TRBD2. This clonotype originated in a man between 25 and 39 years old in good health and CMV-seronegative. Sample: PBMCs. The CDR3 spells CASSSALAGGPGQETQYF. The CDR3 coding sequence is TGTGCCAGCAGCTCCGCACTAGCGGGAGGGCCTGGGCAAGAGACCCAGTACTTC.